These T cell receptor beta chains were read from a single sample in a study of shared clonotypes between healthy human individuals. Produced via immunoSEQ multiplex PCR; TCRdb's table is partial and in-frame only. The sample lists about 2.1 million clones, 93% occurring once. What was sequenced was naive CD8+ T cells from PBMCs. The source of these receptors is a man between 18 and 29 years old in good health. Some clones in this sample may be carry-over from other donors' samples. Each CDR3 is given with its conserved first and last residue. Each record gives: D gene, J gene, V gene, clone size, CDR3 protein, CDR3 DNA. The D gene is left open where the match is weak. The listing skips clone size in some rows; elsewhere it reads once, few, many or a size class.

d_call: NA; j_call: TRBJ1-6; v_call: TRBV28; clone_size: NA; cdr3_aa: CASSLIRDTYNSPLHF; cdr3_nt: TGTGCCAGCAGTTTGATCAGGGATACCTATAATTCACCCCTCCACTTT
d_call: NA; j_call: TRBJ1-2; v_call: TRBV10-3; clone_size: NA; cdr3_aa: CAISESGAGYGYTF; cdr3_nt: TGTGCCATCAGTGAGTCTGGGGCCGGCTATGGCTACACCTTC
d_call: NA; j_call: TRBJ2-1; v_call: TRBV25-1; clone_size: NA; cdr3_aa: CASSEYSGASYNEQFF; cdr3_nt: TGTGCCAGCAGTGAATATAGCGGAGCCAGCTACAATGAGCAGTTCTTC
d_call: NA; j_call: TRBJ1-5; v_call: TRBV7-6; clone_size: NA; cdr3_aa: CASTTSVVRNNQPQHF; cdr3_nt: TGTGCCAGCACCACCAGCGTTGTTCGGAACAATCAGCCCCAGCATTTT
d_call: TRBD1; j_call: TRBJ2-7; v_call: TRBV5-5; clone_size: NA; cdr3_aa: CASSLFQGAYEQYF; cdr3_nt: TGTGCCAGCAGCTTGTTTCAGGGGGCCTACGAGCAGTACTTC
d_call: NA; j_call: TRBJ1-2; v_call: TRBV7-9; clone_size: NA; cdr3_aa: CASSLLEAGEDGYTF; cdr3_nt: TGTGCCAGCAGCCTCTTAGAGGCAGGGGAGGATGGCTACACCTTC
d_call: NA; j_call: TRBJ2-7; v_call: TRBV25-1; clone_size: NA; cdr3_aa: CASSPGTDYEQYF; cdr3_nt: TGTGCCAGCAGCCCCGGGACCGATTACGAGCAGTACTTC
d_call: NA; j_call: TRBJ2-7; v_call: TRBV29-1; clone_size: NA; cdr3_aa: CSVRDAEGYEQYF; cdr3_nt: TGCAGCGTTCGGGACGCCGAAGGTTACGAGCAGTACTTC
d_call: NA; j_call: TRBJ1-1; v_call: TRBV7-2; clone_size: NA; cdr3_aa: CASSLAKNTEAFF; cdr3_nt: TGTGCCAGCAGCTTAGCGAAGAACACTGAAGCTTTCTTT
d_call: NA; j_call: TRBJ2-1; v_call: TRBV7-9; clone_size: once; cdr3_aa: CASSSRDQSSYNEQFF; cdr3_nt: TGTGCCAGCAGCTCCCGAGATCAGAGCTCCTACAATGAGCAGTTCTTC
d_call: NA; j_call: TRBJ1-5; v_call: TRBV27; clone_size: once; cdr3_aa: CASSSRQYSSNQPQHF; cdr3_nt: TGTGCCAGCAGTTCCCGACAGTATTCTAGCAATCAGCCCCAGCATTTT
d_call: NA; j_call: TRBJ1-2; v_call: TRBV15; clone_size: NA; cdr3_aa: CATSALGGDYGYTF; cdr3_nt: TGTGCCACCAGCGCCCTTGGGGGGGACTATGGCTACACCTTC
d_call: TRBD1; j_call: TRBJ1-2; v_call: TRBV28; clone_size: NA; cdr3_aa: CASSYIEGANGYTF; cdr3_nt: TGTGCCAGCAGTTATATAGAGGGGGCGAATGGCTACACCTTC
d_call: TRBD1; j_call: TRBJ2-3; v_call: TRBV5-1; clone_size: NA; cdr3_aa: CASSVGGTGGTDTQYF; cdr3_nt: TGCGCCAGCAGCGTGGGTGGGACAGGAGGCACAGATACGCAGTATTTT
d_call: NA; j_call: TRBJ1-2; v_call: TRBV9; clone_size: NA; cdr3_aa: CASSDGTRGGYTF; cdr3_nt: TGTGCCAGCAGCGACGGGACCCGCGGTGGCTACACCTTC
d_call: NA; j_call: TRBJ2-5; v_call: TRBV7-3; clone_size: NA; cdr3_aa: CASSLRSAEAPQETQYF; cdr3_nt: TGTGCCAGCAGCTTAAGATCCGCGGAAGCCCCCCAAGAGACCCAGTACTTC
d_call: NA; j_call: TRBJ2-2; v_call: TRBV19; clone_size: NA; cdr3_aa: CASTDPGRRGELFF; cdr3_nt: TGTGCCAGTACCGATCCCGGCCGGAGGGGGGAGCTGTTTTTT
d_call: TRBD1; j_call: TRBJ2-7; v_call: TRBV28; clone_size: once; cdr3_aa: CASRADRAHEQYF; cdr3_nt: TGTGCCAGCAGAGCGGACAGGGCACACGAGCAGTACTTC
d_call: NA; j_call: TRBJ1-1; v_call: TRBV29-1; clone_size: few; cdr3_aa: CSVEDAGLWAFF; cdr3_nt: TGCAGCGTTGAAGATGCGGGACTTTGGGCTTTCTTT
d_call: TRBD1; j_call: TRBJ2-3; v_call: TRBV2; clone_size: NA; cdr3_aa: CASRGTEADTQYF; cdr3_nt: TGTGCCAGCAGAGGGACAGAGGCAGATACGCAGTATTTT
d_call: NA; j_call: TRBJ2-7; v_call: TRBV6-5; clone_size: NA; cdr3_aa: CASSSGPGLSPDEQYF; cdr3_nt: TGTGCCAGCAGTTCCGGTCCGGGCCTTTCCCCAGACGAGCAGTACTTC
d_call: NA; j_call: TRBJ2-1; v_call: TRBV9; clone_size: NA; cdr3_aa: CASSTSFGLDNEQFF; cdr3_nt: TGTGCCAGCAGCACTAGCTTCGGTCTGGACAATGAGCAGTTCTTC
d_call: NA; j_call: TRBJ2-5; v_call: TRBV7-9; clone_size: NA; cdr3_aa: CASSLAVTGETQYF; cdr3_nt: TGTGCCAGCAGCTTAGCCGTAACAGGAGAGACCCAGTACTTC
d_call: NA; j_call: TRBJ1-2; v_call: TRBV28; clone_size: NA; cdr3_aa: CASSFRGLTYGYTF; cdr3_nt: TGTGCCAGCAGTTTTAGGGGACTAACCTATGGCTACACCTTC
d_call: TRBD2; j_call: TRBJ2-4; v_call: TRBV7-9; clone_size: NA; cdr3_aa: CASSPRGGGGLAAIQYF; cdr3_nt: TGTGCCAGCAGCCCCCGGGGGGGAGGGGGACTAGCTGCCATTCAGTACTTC
d_call: NA; j_call: TRBJ1-1; v_call: TRBV7-9; clone_size: NA; cdr3_aa: CASSLPANTEAFF; cdr3_nt: TGTGCCAGCAGCCTTCCAGCGAACACTGAAGCTTTCTTT
d_call: NA; j_call: TRBJ1-1; v_call: TRBV6-6; clone_size: NA; cdr3_aa: CASSSYGTGLGAFF; cdr3_nt: TGTGCCAGCAGTTCGTACGGGACGGGGCTTGGAGCTTTCTTT
d_call: TRBD1; j_call: TRBJ2-7; v_call: TRBV5-1; clone_size: NA; cdr3_aa: CASSFRGQPTYEQYF; cdr3_nt: TGCGCCAGCAGCTTTAGGGGACAGCCGACCTACGAGCAGTACTTC
d_call: TRBD2; j_call: TRBJ2-7; v_call: TRBV6-1; clone_size: NA; cdr3_aa: CASTPISGRAYEQYF; cdr3_nt: TGTGCCAGCACTCCGATTAGCGGGAGGGCCTACGAGCAGTACTTC
d_call: NA; j_call: TRBJ2-3; v_call: TRBV4-2; clone_size: NA; cdr3_aa: CASSARVGIDRNPTDTQYF; cdr3_nt: TGTGCCAGCAGCGCTCGAGTGGGAATAGACAGAAACCCCACAGATACGCAGTATTTT
d_call: NA; j_call: TRBJ1-4; v_call: TRBV6-1; clone_size: NA; cdr3_aa: CASSDPGFNEKLFF; cdr3_nt: TGTGCCAGCAGTGACCCGGGATTTAATGAAAAACTGTTTTTT
d_call: TRBD2; j_call: TRBJ2-1; v_call: TRBV11-3; clone_size: NA; cdr3_aa: CASSPTVAGAFNEQFF; cdr3_nt: TGTGCCAGCAGTCCAACCGTAGCGGGAGCCTTTAATGAGCAGTTCTTC
d_call: TRBD2; j_call: TRBJ2-3; v_call: TRBV5-6; clone_size: NA; cdr3_aa: CASTWASGSRTQYF; cdr3_nt: TGTGCCAGCACATGGGCTAGCGGGAGCCGGACGCAGTATTTT
d_call: TRBD1; j_call: TRBJ1-1; v_call: TRBV7-9; clone_size: NA; cdr3_aa: CASSPRDRNTEAFF; cdr3_nt: TGTGCCAGCAGCCCCCGGGACAGGAACACTGAAGCTTTCTTT
d_call: TRBD2; j_call: TRBJ2-1; v_call: TRBV29-1; clone_size: once; cdr3_aa: CSVEFRGSPFNEQFF; cdr3_nt: TGCAGCGTTGAATTTCGCGGGAGCCCATTCAATGAGCAGTTCTTC
d_call: TRBD1; j_call: TRBJ2-7; v_call: TRBV5-6; clone_size: NA; cdr3_aa: CASSATGGDYEQYF; cdr3_nt: TGTGCCAGCAGCGCGACAGGGGGCGATTACGAGCAGTACTTC
d_call: NA; j_call: TRBJ2-2; v_call: TRBV18; clone_size: NA; cdr3_aa: CASSPPDRRSNTGELFF; cdr3_nt: TGTGCCAGCTCACCCCCCGACAGGAGGTCGAACACCGGGGAGCTGTTTTTT
d_call: NA; j_call: TRBJ2-7; v_call: TRBV27; clone_size: NA; cdr3_aa: CASVETGTYEQYF; cdr3_nt: TGTGCCAGCGTGGAGACAGGCACCTACGAGCAGTACTTC
d_call: TRBD1; j_call: TRBJ1-2; v_call: TRBV28; clone_size: NA; cdr3_aa: CASTLRGAYGYTF; cdr3_nt: TGTGCCAGCACTCTCAGGGGGGCCTATGGCTACACCTTC
d_call: NA; j_call: TRBJ2-3; v_call: TRBV7-6; clone_size: NA; cdr3_aa: CASSRERDGYTDTQYF; cdr3_nt: TGTGCCAGCAGCAGAGAACGGGACGGATACACAGATACGCAGTATTTT